Listed below are T cell receptor beta chains from one sample, sequenced in a study of tumor and adjacent non-tumor tissue in lung cancer. TCRdb re-called the multiplex PCR reads through MiXCR, storing one row per CDR3 protein. Of 65,000 to 95,000 distinct CDR3 sequences listed, 65% to 75% are singletons. The material sequenced was lung tumor tissue. These receptors were collected from a woman in her 70s with non-small cell lung cancer. Each CDR3 is given with its conserved first and last residue. A D gene is named only where the DNA matches it firmly. The listing skips clone size in some rows; elsewhere it reads once, few, many or a size class.

>TRBV29-1|many|NA|TRBJ2-6
TGCAGCGTGTCAGGGTGGGGTACTGGGGCCAACGTCCTGACTTTC
CSVSGWGTGANVLTF
>TRBV6-5|NA|NA|TRBJ1-1
TGTGCCAGCATTGCACAGCGTCGGACTGAAGCTTTCTTT
CASIAQRRTEAFF
>TRBV24-1|NA|NA|TRBJ1-6
TGTGCCACCAGTCATGGGAATTCACCCCTCCACTTT
CATSHGNSPLHF
>TRBV6-5|once|NA|TRBJ2-7
TGTGCCAACAGTTACTTCGGTTTGGTCGGTGAGCAGTACTTC
CANSYFGLVGEQYF
>TRBV11-3|NA|NA|TRBJ2-7
TGTGCCAGCTGCCTAACAGGGGCCTTAGCGGAGGAGCAGTACTTC
CASCLTGALAEEQYF
>TRBV29-1|NA|NA|TRBJ1-2
TGCAGTGTGGGTGGAGACCAATATGGCTACACCTTC
CSVGGDQYGYTF
>TRBV28|NA|TRBD1|TRBJ1-4
TGTACCAGCAGTTTAGTTGGGACAGGGGGTGAAAAATTGTTTTTT
CTSSLVGTGGEKLFF
>TRBV14|many|NA|TRBJ2-7
TGTGCCAGCAGCTCAAAACCCCGCTGGTCCTCCTACGAGCAGTACTTC
CASSSKPRWSSYEQYF
>TRBV10-3|many|NA|TRBJ2-1
TGTGCCATCAGTGATCTATTAGGCGGAATTCTGGGTAATGAGCAGTTCTTC
CAISDLLGGILGNEQFF
>TRBV5-6|once|TRBD2|TRBJ2-1
TGTGCCAGCAGCTGGCTAGCGGGGGGGCCCAATGGACAGTTCTTC
CASSWLAGGPNGQFF
>TRBV5-6|once|NA|TRBJ2-3
TGTGCCGGCAGCTATGGGAACCAGAATACGCAGTATTTT
CAGSYGNQNTQYF
>TRBV20-1|few|TRBD2|TRBJ2-3
TGCAGTGCTAACGCGGGTAGCGGGAGGGTGGATACGCAGTATTTT
CSANAGSGRVDTQYF
>TRBV6-5|medium-sized|TRBD1|TRBJ1-1
TGTGCCAGCAGTTACTCTGCCACAGGGGGCGGCACTGAAGCTTTCTTT
CASSYSATGGGTEAFF
>TRBV11-2|many|NA|TRBJ2-5
TGTGCCAGCACCTTAAACCGGGAGACCCAGTACTTC
CASTLNRETQYF
>TRBV12-3/TRBV12-4|once|NA|TRBJ2-5
TGTGCCAGCAGTCTTAAAGGGGGACTCCAAGAGACCCAGTACTTC
CASSLKGGLQETQYF
>TRBV4-1|NA|TRBD2|TRBJ2-7
TGCGCCAGCAGCCAACCCGGGGGGGTAAGGAGTGAGGACCAGTACTTC
CASSQPGGVRSEDQYF
>TRBV29-1|few|NA|TRBJ2-3
TGCAGCTGTGGGGGCCCAGGATCCCAGTACACAGATACGCAGTATTTT
CSCGGPGSQYTDTQYF